Listed below are T cell receptor beta chains from one sample, sequenced in a study of T cells in Graves' hyperthyroidism and ophthalmopathy. In TCRdb, the multiplex PCR reads were re-called with MiXCR into one record per CDR3 protein. The sample consists of 300,000 to 350,000 distinct CDR3 sequences, 11% to 15% of them appearing once. Sequenced input: blood. These receptors all come from a woman aged 25-40 years with Graves' hyperthyroidism. Each CDR3 is given with its conserved first and last residue. Each record gives: V gene, J gene, clone size, D gene, CDR3 protein, CDR3 DNA. D genes are given only for firm matches. For some rows the clone size is stated as once, few or many, or as a class when expanded; others skip it.

V: TRBV20-1
J: TRBJ1-5
size: many
D: .
CDR3: CSAREGGVGNQPQHF
DNA: TGCAGTGCTAGAGAAGGGGGTGTAGGCAATCAGCCCCAGCATTTT

V: TRBV30
J: TRBJ1-5
size: few
D: .
CDR3: CAWSRDTLYSNQPQHF
DNA: TGTGCCTGGTCCCGGGACACCCTCTATAGCAATCAGCCCCAGCATTTT

V: TRBV16
J: TRBJ2-7
size: many
D: .
CDR3: CASSQGSWSEQYF
DNA: TGTGCCAGCAGCCAAGGGAGCTGGAGCGAGCAGTACTTC

V: TRBV2
J: TRBJ2-7
size: many
D: .
CDR3: CASKGDVDSYEQYF
DNA: TGTGCCAGCAAGGGGGACGTGGACTCCTACGAGCAGTACTTC

V: TRBV7-6
J: TRBJ2-1
size: .
D: .
CDR3: CASSLGGSAPIFNEQFF
DNA: TGTGCCAGCAGCTTAGGGGGCAGCGCCCCCATCTTCAATGAGCAGTTCTTC

V: TRBV3-1
J: TRBJ1-1
size: many
D: .
CDR3: CASGRAGSEAFF
DNA: TGTGCCAGCGGAAGAGCGGGGTCTGAAGCTTTCTTT

V: TRBV20-1
J: TRBJ1-5
size: few
D: .
CDR3: CSAISGSNQPQHF
DNA: TGCAGTGCTATTTCAGGGAGTAATCAGCCCCAGCATTTT

V: TRBV20-1
J: TRBJ1-2
size: .
D: .
CDR3: CSARDVGSGELLYGYTF
DNA: TGCAGTGCTAGAGATGTGGGATCCGGGGAGCTCCTCTATGGCTACACCTTC

V: TRBV12-3/TRBV12-4
J: TRBJ2-4
size: many
D: .
CDR3: CASSLRWDRENIQYF
DNA: TGTGCCAGCAGTTTGCGTTGGGACCGGGAAAACATTCAGTACTTC

V: TRBV20-1
J: TRBJ2-5
size: few
D: TRBD2
CDR3: CSAGGLAGNQETQYF
DNA: TGCAGTGCTGGAGGACTAGCGGGCAACCAAGAGACCCAGTACTTC

V: TRBV12-3/TRBV12-4
J: TRBJ1-1
size: many
D: .
CDR3: CASILVGPKSEAFF
DNA: TGTGCCAGCATCCTAGTGGGTCCTAAATCTGAAGCTTTCTTT

V: TRBV2
J: TRBJ1-4
size: many
D: TRBD1
CDR3: CASKEMEQGDEKLFF
DNA: TGTGCCAGCAAAGAGATGGAACAGGGGGATGAAAAACTGTTTTTT

V: TRBV6-1
J: TRBJ1-4
size: few
D: TRBD1
CDR3: CASSTRDSQSEKLFF
DNA: TGTGCCAGCAGTACCCGGGACAGCCAGTCGGAAAAACTGTTTTTT

V: TRBV27
J: TRBJ2-5
size: many
D: .
CDR3: CASTQTVGGTQYF
DNA: TGTGCCAGCACCCAGACGGTCGGGGGGACCCAGTACTTC

V: TRBV4-1
J: TRBJ2-7
size: few
D: TRBD2
CDR3: CASSQTSGTPFEQYF
DNA: TGCGCCAGCAGCCAGACTAGCGGGACACCCTTCGAGCAGTACTTC

V: TRBV11-2
J: TRBJ2-7
size: many
D: .
CDR3: CASSLDESEQYF
DNA: TGTGCCAGCAGCTTAGATGAAAGTGAGCAGTACTTC

V: TRBV28
J: TRBJ1-4
size: few
D: .
CDR3: CASRTPGGTTNEKLFF
DNA: TGTGCCAGCAGGACTCCGGGTGGGACAACTAATGAAAAACTGTTTTTT

V: TRBV28
J: TRBJ2-1
size: many
D: .
CDR3: CASSPPLRQPANEQFF
DNA: TGTGCCAGCAGTCCACCATTGCGTCAGCCAGCTAATGAGCAGTTCTTC

V: TRBV10-3
J: TRBJ2-6
size: many
D: .
CDR3: CAIKPGDHSGANVLTF
DNA: TGTGCCATCAAACCGGGCGATCACTCTGGGGCCAACGTCCTGACTTTC

V: TRBV28
J: TRBJ1-4
size: many
D: .
CDR3: CASGARGRANEKLFF
DNA: TGTGCCAGCGGCGCTCGGGGCAGGGCTAATGAAAAACTGTTTTTT

V: TRBV30
J: TRBJ1-2
size: many
D: TRBD1
CDR3: CAWTGTETSPYGYTF
DNA: TGTGCCTGGACCGGGACAGAAACTTCTCCGTATGGCTACACCTTC

V: TRBV6-1
J: TRBJ2-3
size: many
D: .
CDR3: CASSHRADTQYF
DNA: TGTGCCAGCAGCCATAGAGCAGATACGCAGTATTTT

V: TRBV19
J: TRBJ2-2
size: .
D: .
CDR3: CASSTGYTDTGELFF
DNA: TGTGCCAGTAGCACAGGGTACACCGACACCGGGGAGCTGTTTTTT

V: TRBV7-8
J: TRBJ2-7
size: few
D: .
CDR3: CASSLTSSFYEQYF
DNA: TGTGCCAGCAGCTTAACTAGCTCTTTCTACGAGCAGTACTTC

V: TRBV6-2/TRBV6-3
J: TRBJ2-5
size: many
D: .
CDR3: CASSYSRGDQYF
DNA: TGTGCCAGCAGTTACTCGAGAGGGGACCAGTACTTC

V: TRBV24-1
J: TRBJ2-7
size: .
D: TRBD1
CDR3: CATSDSGTGDEQYF
DNA: TGTGCCACCAGTGATTCTGGGACAGGGGACGAGCAGTACTTC

V: TRBV15
J: TRBJ2-7
size: few
D: TRBD1
CDR3: CATSRDWGTEAYEQYF
DNA: TGTGCCACCAGCAGGGATTGGGGGACAGAAGCATACGAGCAGTACTTC

V: TRBV11-2
J: TRBJ2-2
size: many
D: TRBD1
CDR3: CASSTTGGIGELFF
DNA: TGTGCCAGCAGCACTACAGGGGGGATCGGGGAGCTGTTTTTT

V: TRBV12-3/TRBV12-4
J: TRBJ1-2
size: many
D: .
CDR3: CASSLRAGYTF
DNA: TGTGCCAGCAGTTTGAGGGCTGGCTACACCTTC

V: TRBV10-1
J: TRBJ2-3
size: many
D: TRBD2
CDR3: CASSEMTSGETLGDTQYF
DNA: TGCGCCAGCAGTGAAATGACTAGCGGGGAGACCCTAGGAGATACGCAGTATTTT

V: TRBV6-5
J: TRBJ2-7
size: many
D: .
CDR3: CASRAAGEQYF
DNA: TGTGCCAGCCGGGCCGCCGGCGAGCAGTACTTC

V: TRBV29-1
J: TRBJ1-1
size: .
D: .
CDR3: CSAEDLEATEAFF
DNA: TGCAGCGCTGAAGACCTTGAGGCGACTGAAGCTTTCTTT

V: TRBV10-1
J: TRBJ1-2
size: many
D: .
CDR3: CASSESRGDGYTF
DNA: TGCGCCAGCAGTGAGTCGAGGGGAGATGGCTACACCTTC

V: TRBV24-1
J: TRBJ1-1
size: many
D: .
CDR3: CATRAGGLNTEAFF
DNA: TGTGCCACCCGCGCGGGAGGGTTGAACACTGAAGCTTTCTTT

V: TRBV12-3/TRBV12-4
J: TRBJ2-7
size: many
D: .
CDR3: CASSLNRLLPVGEQYF
DNA: TGTGCCAGCAGTTTGAACAGGCTGTTACCGGTGGGCGAGCAGTACTTC

V: TRBV6-1
J: TRBJ2-2
size: .
D: .
CDR3: CASRENTGEPFF
DNA: TGTGCCAGCCGCGAGAACACCGGGGAGCCGTTTTTT

V: TRBV15
J: TRBJ1-2
size: few
D: TRBD1
CDR3: CATSRDQQGGGLLGYTF
DNA: TGTGCCACCAGCAGAGATCAACAGGGAGGGGGCCTTCTTGGCTACACCTTC

V: TRBV28
J: TRBJ2-5
size: .
D: .
CDR3: CASSFHDYQYQETQYF
DNA: TGTGCCAGCAGTTTTCACGACTATCAGTACCAAGAGACCCAGTACTTC

V: TRBV7-2
J: TRBJ2-7
size: .
D: .
CDR3: CASHPSGRGEQYF
DNA: TGTGCCTCCCACCCGTCGGGCCGAGGCGAGCAGTACTTC

V: TRBV12-3/TRBV12-4
J: TRBJ2-2
size: many
D: TRBD2
CDR3: CASRRGAGVTGELFF
DNA: TGTGCCAGCAGACGAGGGGCGGGGGTTACCGGGGAGCTGTTTTTT

V: TRBV2
J: TRBJ2-5
size: many
D: .
CDR3: CASSWDPRRETQYF
DNA: TGTGCCAGCAGTTGGGATCCCCGCAGAGAGACCCAGTACTTC

V: TRBV19
J: TRBJ2-1
size: few
D: .
CDR3: CASSIGSVTYNEQFF
DNA: TGTGCCAGTAGTATAGGTAGCGTTACCTACAATGAGCAGTTCTTC

V: TRBV18
J: TRBJ2-1
size: few
D: TRBD2
CDR3: CASSPNLAGAYNEQFF
DNA: TGTGCCAGCTCACCGAATCTAGCGGGGGCATACAATGAGCAGTTCTTC

V: TRBV7-3
J: TRBJ2-5
size: many
D: .
CDR3: CASSRGLEETQYF
DNA: TGTGCCAGCAGCCGAGGACTGGAAGAGACCCAGTACTTC

V: TRBV9
J: TRBJ1-3
size: once
D: .
CDR3: CASSATGETGNTIYF
DNA: TGTGCCAGCAGCGCTACCGGGGAGACTGGAAACACCATATATTTT

V: TRBV7-8
J: TRBJ2-5
size: many
D: TRBD2
CDR3: CASSQLASQYF
DNA: TGTGCCAGCAGCCAACTAGCGTCCCAGTACTTC

V: TRBV28
J: TRBJ2-1
size: many
D: TRBD2
CDR3: CASSLLILTGLAGANEQFF
DNA: TGTGCCAGCAGTTTACTTATCTTAACAGGACTAGCGGGAGCCAATGAGCAGTTCTTC

V: TRBV7-9
J: TRBJ1-5
size: .
D: .
CDR3: CASSLDYDSNQPQHF
DNA: TGTGCCAGCAGCTTGGACTACGATAGCAATCAGCCCCAGCATTTT

V: TRBV6-2/TRBV6-3
J: TRBJ2-2
size: many
D: TRBD2
CDR3: CASSYGTRTGELFF
DNA: TGTGCCAGCAGTTACGGGACTAGGACCGGGGAGCTGTTTTTT

V: TRBV3-1
J: TRBJ1-2
size: few
D: .
CDR3: CASSLRRDAHYGYTF
DNA: TGTGCCAGCAGCCTCCGCCGGGACGCTCACTATGGCTACACCTTC

V: TRBV5-1
J: TRBJ1-1
size: .
D: .
CDR3: CASSLDEGIINEAFF
DNA: TGCGCCAGCAGCTTGGACGAGGGGATAATAAATGAAGCTTTCTTT

V: TRBV12-3/TRBV12-4
J: TRBJ2-3
size: many
D: TRBD2
CDR3: CASSSRSGREVPDTQYF
DNA: TGTGCCAGCAGTTCCCGCTCGGGGCGGGAGGTCCCAGATACGCAGTATTTT

V: TRBV9
J: TRBJ2-2
size: few
D: .
CDR3: CASSVATGVGELFF
DNA: TGTGCCAGCAGCGTAGCTACGGGTGTCGGGGAGCTGTTTTTT

V: TRBV2
J: TRBJ2-1
size: .
D: TRBD2
CDR3: CASRTSGSSWNEQFF
DNA: TGTGCCAGCAGGACTAGCGGGAGTTCTTGGAATGAGCAGTTCTTC

V: TRBV29-1
J: TRBJ2-2
size: few
D: .
CDR3: CSAELGGPGELFF
DNA: TGCAGCGCAGAACTTGGGGGGCCCGGGGAGCTGTTTTTT

V: TRBV30
J: TRBJ1-1
size: .
D: .
CDR3: CAWGGGALTEAFF
DNA: TGTGCCTGGGGTGGGGGGGCTTTAACTGAAGCTTTCTTT

V: TRBV6-1
J: TRBJ1-4
size: many
D: .
CDR3: CASSGGIPNEKLFF
DNA: TGTGCCAGCTCGGGCGGAATTCCTAATGAAAAACTGTTTTTT

V: TRBV28
J: TRBJ1-3
size: few
D: .
CDR3: CAGTDGNTIYF
DNA: TGTGCCGGGACGGATGGAAACACCATATATTTT

V: TRBV7-9
J: TRBJ2-7
size: few
D: .
CDR3: CASSLGGVVPYEQYF
DNA: TGTGCCAGCAGCTTAGGTGGTGTCGTACCCTACGAGCAGTACTTC

V: TRBV20-1
J: TRBJ1-2
size: .
D: .
CDR3: CSATDESNYGYTF
DNA: TGCAGTGCTACAGATGAGTCTAACTATGGCTACACCTTC